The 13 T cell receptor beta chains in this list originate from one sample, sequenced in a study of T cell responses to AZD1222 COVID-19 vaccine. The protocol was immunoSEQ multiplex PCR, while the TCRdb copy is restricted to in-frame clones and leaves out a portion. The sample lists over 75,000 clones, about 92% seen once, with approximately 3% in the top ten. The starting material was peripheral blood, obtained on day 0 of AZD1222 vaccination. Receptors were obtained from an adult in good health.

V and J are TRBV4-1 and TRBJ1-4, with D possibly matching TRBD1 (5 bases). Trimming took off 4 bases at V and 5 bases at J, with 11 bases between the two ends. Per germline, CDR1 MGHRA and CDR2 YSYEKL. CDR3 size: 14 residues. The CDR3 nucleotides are TGCGCCAGCAGCCCGGGGGGACGAAATGAAAAACTGTTTTTT. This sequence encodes CASSPGGRNEKLFF.

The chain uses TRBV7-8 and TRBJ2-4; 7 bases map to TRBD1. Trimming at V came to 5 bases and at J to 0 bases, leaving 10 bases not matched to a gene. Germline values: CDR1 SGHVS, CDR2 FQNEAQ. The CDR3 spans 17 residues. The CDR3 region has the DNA TGTGCCAGCAGCACCCGGGCAGGGGGAATAGCCAAAAACATTCAGTACTTC. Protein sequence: CASSTRAGGIAKNIQYF.

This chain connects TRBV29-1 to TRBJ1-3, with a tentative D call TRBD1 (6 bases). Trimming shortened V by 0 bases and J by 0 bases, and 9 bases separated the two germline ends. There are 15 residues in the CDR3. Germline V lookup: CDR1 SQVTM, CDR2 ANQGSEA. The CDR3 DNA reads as TGCAGCGTTGAAGACGGACAGTACTCTGGAAACACCATATATTTT. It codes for CSVEDGQYSGNTIYF.

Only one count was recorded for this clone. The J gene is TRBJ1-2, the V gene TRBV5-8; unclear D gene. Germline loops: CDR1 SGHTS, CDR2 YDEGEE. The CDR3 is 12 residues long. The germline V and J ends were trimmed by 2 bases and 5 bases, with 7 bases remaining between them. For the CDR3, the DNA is TGTGCCAGCAGCTTAGGACTATATGGCTACACCTTC. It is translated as CASSLGLYGYTF.

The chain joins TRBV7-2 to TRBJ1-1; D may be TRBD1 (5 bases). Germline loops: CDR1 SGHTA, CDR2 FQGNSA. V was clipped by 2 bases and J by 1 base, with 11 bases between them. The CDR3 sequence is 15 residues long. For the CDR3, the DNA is TGTGCCAGCAGCTTATTTTCGGGGCGGAACACTGAAGCTTTCTTT. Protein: CASSLFSGRNTEAFF.

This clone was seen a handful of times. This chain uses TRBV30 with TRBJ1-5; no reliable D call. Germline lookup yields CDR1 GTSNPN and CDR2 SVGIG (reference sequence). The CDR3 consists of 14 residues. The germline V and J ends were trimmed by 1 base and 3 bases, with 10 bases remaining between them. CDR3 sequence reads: CAWSAVQTNQPQHF. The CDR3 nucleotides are TGTGCCTGGAGTGCCGTACAGACCAATCAGCCCCAGCATTTT.

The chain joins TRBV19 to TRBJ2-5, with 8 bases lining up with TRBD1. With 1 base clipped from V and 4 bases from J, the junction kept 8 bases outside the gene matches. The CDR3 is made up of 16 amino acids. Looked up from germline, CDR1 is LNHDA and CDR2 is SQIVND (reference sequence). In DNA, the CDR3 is TGTGCCAGTAGTATAGGAACAGGGGGGCTCCGAGAGACCCAGTACTTC. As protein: CASSIGTGGLRETQYF.

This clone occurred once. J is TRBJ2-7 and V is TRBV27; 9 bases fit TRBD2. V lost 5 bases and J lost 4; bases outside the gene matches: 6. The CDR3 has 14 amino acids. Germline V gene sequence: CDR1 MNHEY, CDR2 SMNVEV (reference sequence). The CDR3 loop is CASSTGLANYEQYF. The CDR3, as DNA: TGTGCCAGCAGTACGGGACTAGCAAATTACGAGCAGTACTTC.

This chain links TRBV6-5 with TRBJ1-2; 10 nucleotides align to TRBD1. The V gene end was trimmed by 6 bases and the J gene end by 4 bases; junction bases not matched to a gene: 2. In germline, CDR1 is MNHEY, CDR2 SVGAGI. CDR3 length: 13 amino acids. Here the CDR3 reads CASSDRGPYGYTF. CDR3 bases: TGTGCCAGCAGCGACAGGGGGCCCTATGGCTACACCTTC.

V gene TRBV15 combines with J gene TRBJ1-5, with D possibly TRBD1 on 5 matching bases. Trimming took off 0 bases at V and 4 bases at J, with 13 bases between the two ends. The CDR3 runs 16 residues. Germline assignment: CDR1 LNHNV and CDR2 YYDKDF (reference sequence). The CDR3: CATSRDPYQGNQPQHF. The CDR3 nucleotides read TGTGCCACCAGCAGAGATCCATATCAGGGAAATCAGCCCCAGCATTTT. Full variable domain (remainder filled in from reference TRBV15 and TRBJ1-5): DAMVIQNPRYQVTQFGKPVTLSCSQTLNHNVMYWYQQKSSQAPKLLFHYYDKDFNNEADTPDNFQSRRPNTSFCFLDIRSPGLGDTAMYLCATSRDPYQGNQPQHFGDGTRLSIL.

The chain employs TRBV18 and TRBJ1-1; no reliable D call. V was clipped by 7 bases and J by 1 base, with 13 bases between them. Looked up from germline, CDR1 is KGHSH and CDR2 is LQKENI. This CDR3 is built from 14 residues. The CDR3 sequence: CASLAGRSNTEAFF. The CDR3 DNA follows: TGTGCCAGCTTAGCCGGGCGGTCGAACACTGAAGCTTTCTTT.

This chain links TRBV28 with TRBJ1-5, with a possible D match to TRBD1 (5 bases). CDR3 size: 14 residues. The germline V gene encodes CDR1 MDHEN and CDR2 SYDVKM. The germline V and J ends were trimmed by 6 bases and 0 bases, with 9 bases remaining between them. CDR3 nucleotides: TGTGCCAGCAGCCGGGGGGATAGCAATCAGCCCCAGCATTTT. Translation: CASSRGDSNQPQHF.

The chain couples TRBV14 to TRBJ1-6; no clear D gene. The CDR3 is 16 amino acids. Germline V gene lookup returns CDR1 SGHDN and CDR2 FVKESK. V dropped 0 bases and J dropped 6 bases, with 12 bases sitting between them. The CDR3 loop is CASSQEIGRRNSPLHF. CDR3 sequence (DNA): TGTGCCAGCAGCCAAGAGATAGGACGTCGTAATTCACCCCTCCACTTT.